The clone carrying this TCR beta chain was found many times. Unique molecular identifiers tagged the TCRbeta library. Each CDR3 protein is one row after TCRdb ran MiXCR on the PCR reads. Of 95,000 to 120,000 distinct CDR3 sequences in the sample, 5.5% to 7% are singletons; the top ten hold approximately 25%. This specimen belongs to a study of T-cell reconstitution after alpha-beta-depleted transplantation in children. Trimming cost V 3 bases and J 2 bases; bases outside gene matches: 8. Germline values: CDR1 SGHAT, CDR2 FQNNGV. The CDR3 sequence is 16 residues long. This sample comprised PBMCs, mostly from graft donor cells, obtained 360 days after TCRalphabeta/CD19-depleted stem cell transplant. This receptor was identified in a male patient aged 2 to 10 who had a stem cell transplant for acute lymphoblastic leukemia, so the T cells may come from the graft donor. V gene TRBV11-2 combines with J gene TRBJ2-3, with TRBD2 matching over 7 bases. Written as DNA, the CDR3 is TGTGCCAGCAGCTTCCTCCGGGACTACACCACAGATACGCAGTATTTT. Amino acids: CASSFLRDYTTDTQYF. Filled out from reference TRBV11-2 and TRBJ2-3, the complete variable domain reads EAGVAQSPRYKIIEKRQSVAFWCNPISGHATLYWYQQILGQGPKLLIQFQNNGVVDDSQLPKDRFSAERLKGVDSTLKIQPAKLEDSAVYLCASSFLRDYTTDTQYFGPGTRLTVL.